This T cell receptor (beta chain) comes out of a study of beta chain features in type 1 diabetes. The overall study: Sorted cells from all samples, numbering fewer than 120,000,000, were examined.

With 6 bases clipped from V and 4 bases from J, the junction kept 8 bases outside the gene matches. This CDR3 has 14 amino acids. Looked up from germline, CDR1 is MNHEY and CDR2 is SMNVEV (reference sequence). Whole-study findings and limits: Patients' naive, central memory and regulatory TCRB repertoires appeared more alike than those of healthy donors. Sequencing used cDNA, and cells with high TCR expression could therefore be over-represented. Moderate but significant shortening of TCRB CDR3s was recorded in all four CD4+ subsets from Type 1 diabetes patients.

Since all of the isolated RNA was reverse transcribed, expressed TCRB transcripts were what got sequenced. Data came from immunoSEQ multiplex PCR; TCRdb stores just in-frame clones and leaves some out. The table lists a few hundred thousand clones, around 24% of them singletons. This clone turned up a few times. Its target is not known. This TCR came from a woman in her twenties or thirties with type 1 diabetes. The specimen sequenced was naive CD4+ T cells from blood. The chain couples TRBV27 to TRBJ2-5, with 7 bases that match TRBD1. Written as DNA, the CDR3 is TGTGCCAGCAGCCGGACAGGATACGCAGAGACCCAGTACTTC. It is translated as CASSRTGYAETQYF.